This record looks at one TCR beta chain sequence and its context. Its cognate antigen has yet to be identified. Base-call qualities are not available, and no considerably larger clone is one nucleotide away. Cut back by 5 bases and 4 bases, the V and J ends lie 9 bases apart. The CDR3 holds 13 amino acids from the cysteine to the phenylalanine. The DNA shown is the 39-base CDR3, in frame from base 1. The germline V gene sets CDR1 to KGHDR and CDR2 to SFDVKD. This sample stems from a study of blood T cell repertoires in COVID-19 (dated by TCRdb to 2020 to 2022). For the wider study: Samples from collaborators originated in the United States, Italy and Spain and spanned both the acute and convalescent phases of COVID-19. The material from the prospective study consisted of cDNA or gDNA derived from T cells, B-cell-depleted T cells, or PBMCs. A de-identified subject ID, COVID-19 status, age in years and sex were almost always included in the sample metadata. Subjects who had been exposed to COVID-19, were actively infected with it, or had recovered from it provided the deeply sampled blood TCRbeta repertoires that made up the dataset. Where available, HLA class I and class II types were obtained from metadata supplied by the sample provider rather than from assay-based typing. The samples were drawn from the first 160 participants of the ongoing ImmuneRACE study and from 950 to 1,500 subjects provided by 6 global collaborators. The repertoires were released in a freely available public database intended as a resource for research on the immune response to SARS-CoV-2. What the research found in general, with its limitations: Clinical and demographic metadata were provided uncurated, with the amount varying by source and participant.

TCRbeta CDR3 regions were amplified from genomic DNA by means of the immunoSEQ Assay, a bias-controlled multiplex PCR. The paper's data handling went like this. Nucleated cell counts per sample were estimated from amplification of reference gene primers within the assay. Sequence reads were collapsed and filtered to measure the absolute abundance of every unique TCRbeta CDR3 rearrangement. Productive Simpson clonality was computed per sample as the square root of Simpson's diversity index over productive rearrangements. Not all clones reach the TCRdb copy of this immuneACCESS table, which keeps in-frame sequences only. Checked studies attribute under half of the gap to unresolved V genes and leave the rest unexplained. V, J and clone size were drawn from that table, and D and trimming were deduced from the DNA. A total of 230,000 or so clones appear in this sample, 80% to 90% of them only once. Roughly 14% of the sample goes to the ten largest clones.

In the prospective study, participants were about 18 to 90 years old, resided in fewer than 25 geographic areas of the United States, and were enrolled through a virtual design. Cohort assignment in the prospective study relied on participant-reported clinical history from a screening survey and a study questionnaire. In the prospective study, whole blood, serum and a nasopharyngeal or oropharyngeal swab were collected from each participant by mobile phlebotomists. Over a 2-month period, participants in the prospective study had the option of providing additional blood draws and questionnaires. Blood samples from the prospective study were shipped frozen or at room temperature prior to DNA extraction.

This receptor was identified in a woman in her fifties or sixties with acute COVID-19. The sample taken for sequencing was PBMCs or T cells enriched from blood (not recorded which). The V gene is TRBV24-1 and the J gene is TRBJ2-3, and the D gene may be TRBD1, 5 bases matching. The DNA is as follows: TGTGCCACCAGTGGTAAAGGGGCAGATACGCAGTATTTT. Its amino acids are CATSGKGADTQYF.